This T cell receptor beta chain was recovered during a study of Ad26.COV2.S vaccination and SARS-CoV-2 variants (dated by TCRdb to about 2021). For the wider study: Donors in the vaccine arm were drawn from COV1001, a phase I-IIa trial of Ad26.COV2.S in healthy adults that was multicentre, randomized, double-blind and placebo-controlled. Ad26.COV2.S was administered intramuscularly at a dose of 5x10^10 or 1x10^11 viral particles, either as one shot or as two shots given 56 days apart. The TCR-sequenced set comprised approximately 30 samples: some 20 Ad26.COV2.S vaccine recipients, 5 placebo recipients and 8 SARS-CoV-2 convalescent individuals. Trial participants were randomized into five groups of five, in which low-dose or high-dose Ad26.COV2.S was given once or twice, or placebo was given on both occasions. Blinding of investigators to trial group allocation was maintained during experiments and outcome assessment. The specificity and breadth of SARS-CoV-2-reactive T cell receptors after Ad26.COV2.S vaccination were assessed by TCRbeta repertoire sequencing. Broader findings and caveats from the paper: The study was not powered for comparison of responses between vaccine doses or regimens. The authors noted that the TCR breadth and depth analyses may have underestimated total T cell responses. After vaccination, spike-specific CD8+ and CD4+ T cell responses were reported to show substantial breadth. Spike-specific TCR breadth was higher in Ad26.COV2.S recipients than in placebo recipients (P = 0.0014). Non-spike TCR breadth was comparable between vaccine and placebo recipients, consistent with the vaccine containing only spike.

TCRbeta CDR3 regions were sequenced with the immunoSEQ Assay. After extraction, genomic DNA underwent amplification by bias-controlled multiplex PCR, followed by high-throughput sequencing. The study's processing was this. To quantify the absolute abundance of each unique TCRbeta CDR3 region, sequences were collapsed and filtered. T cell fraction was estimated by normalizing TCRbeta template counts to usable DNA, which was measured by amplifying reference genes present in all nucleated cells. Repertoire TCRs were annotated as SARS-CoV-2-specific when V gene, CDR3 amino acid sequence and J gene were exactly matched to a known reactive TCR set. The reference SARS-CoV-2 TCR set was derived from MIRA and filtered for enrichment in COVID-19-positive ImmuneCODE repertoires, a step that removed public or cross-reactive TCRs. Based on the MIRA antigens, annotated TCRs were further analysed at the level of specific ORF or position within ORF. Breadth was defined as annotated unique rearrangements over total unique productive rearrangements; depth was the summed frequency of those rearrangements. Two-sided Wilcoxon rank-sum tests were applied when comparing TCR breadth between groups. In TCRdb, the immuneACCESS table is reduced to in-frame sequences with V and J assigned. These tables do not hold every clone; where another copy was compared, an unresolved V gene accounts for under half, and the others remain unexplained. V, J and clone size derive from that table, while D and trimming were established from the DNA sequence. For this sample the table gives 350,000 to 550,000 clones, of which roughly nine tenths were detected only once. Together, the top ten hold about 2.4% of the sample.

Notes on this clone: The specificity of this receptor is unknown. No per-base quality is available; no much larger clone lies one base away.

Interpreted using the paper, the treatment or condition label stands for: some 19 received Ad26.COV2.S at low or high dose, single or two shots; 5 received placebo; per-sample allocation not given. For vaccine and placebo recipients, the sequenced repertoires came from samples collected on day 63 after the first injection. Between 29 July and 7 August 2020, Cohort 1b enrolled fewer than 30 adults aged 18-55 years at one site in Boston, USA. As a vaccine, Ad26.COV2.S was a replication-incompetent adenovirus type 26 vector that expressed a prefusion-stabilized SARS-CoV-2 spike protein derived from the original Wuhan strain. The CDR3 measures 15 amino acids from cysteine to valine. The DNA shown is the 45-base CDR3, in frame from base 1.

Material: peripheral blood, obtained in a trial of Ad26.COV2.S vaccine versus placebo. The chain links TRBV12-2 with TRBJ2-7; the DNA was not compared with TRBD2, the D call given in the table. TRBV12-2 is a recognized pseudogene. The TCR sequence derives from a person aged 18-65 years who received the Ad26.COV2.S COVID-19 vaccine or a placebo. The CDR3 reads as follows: CASRLVLATHYERYV. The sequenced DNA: TGTGCAAGTCGCTTAGTGTTAGCGACACACTACGAGCGGTACGTC.